This TCR beta chain is from a study of ipilimumab plus nivolumab after autologous stem cell transplantation. Repertoires were generated with immunoSEQ multiplex PCR, while TCRdb's copy carries only in-frame clones and drops some. Of a few thousand clones in the sample, approximately 70% were seen once. In germline, CDR1 is SGHNT, CDR2 YYREEE (reference sequence). With 4 bases clipped from V and 2 bases from J, the junction kept 8 bases outside the gene matches. The CDR3 loop spans 15 amino acids. This chain joins TRBV5-4 and TRBJ1-2, with 7 bases lining up with TRBD1. Sample: PBMCs, taken in a trial of ipilimumab plus nivolumab as post-transplant consolidation. The clonotype originates from a male donor with multiple myeloma. The CDR3 protein is CASSPGQVPNYGYTF. The CDR3 nucleotides are TGTGCCAGCAGCCCCGGACAGGTCCCAAACTATGGCTACACCTTC.